This TCR beta chain is drawn from a study of cytomegalovirus exposure and HLA in healthy donors. Study results and limitations: Using the classifier, cytomegalovirus status was reportedly diagnosed with high specificity and sensitivity. Researchers catalogued 150 or so TCR beta chains as cytomegalovirus-associated.

The PCR was carried out with 60 Vbeta primers and 13 Jbeta primers. Sequencing was performed with immunoSEQ multiplex PCR; in TCRdb, only in-frame clones are kept and a portion is missing. The sample has about 210,000 clones; about 83% are singletons. Concerning this clone: Its specificity is unknown.

The trim removed 2 bases at V and 7 bases at J, leaving 14 bases unmatched. The CDR3 spans 18 residues. Germline values: CDR1 MGHRA, CDR2 YSYEKL. The source is a woman in her 50s in good health and CMV-seropositive. This chain links TRBV4-1 with TRBJ2-1, with 10 bases identical to TRBD2. Sequenced material: PBMCs. The CDR3 is CASSQLGEASGGINEQFF. The CDR3 bases are TGCGCCAGCAGCCAATTAGGAGAGGCTAGCGGGGGAATTAATGAGCAGTTCTTC.